One TCR beta chain is described in this entry. Its antigen is currently unknown. This sample was taken from a study of spatial heterogeneity in lung cancer. Study as a whole: The library had UMIs, and each TCR and UMI pair averaged more than ten raw reads. Study observations and caveats: Ubiquitous, expanded tumor-derived TCRs were more frequently observed in blood at resection than at follow-up.

Time point indicated: blood at routine non-recurrence follow-up after resection. Material for sequencing was whole RNA from tumor, nontumor lung or frozen PBMC, left unsorted. In the library, each TCR cDNA molecule bore its own unique molecular identifier. TCRdb reanalysed the 5' RACE reads using MiXCR and keeps one entry per CDR3 protein. The table records fewer than 50,000 distinct CDR3 sequences, 10% of them present only once. From germline, CDR1 is DFQATT and CDR2 SNEGSKA (reference sequence). CDR3 length equals 14 residues. V was trimmed by 6 bases and J by 3 bases, leaving 15 bases between them.

This chain connects TRBV20-1 to TRBJ2-1; possibly TRBD2 for D (5 bases). The source of this sequence is a female donor with early-stage non-small cell lung cancer. The starting material was PBMCs, obtained at follow-up. The CDR3 region has the DNA TGCAGTGCAACACCCGGGGAGCTCTACAATGAGCAGTTCTTC. Protein product: CSATPGELYNEQFF.